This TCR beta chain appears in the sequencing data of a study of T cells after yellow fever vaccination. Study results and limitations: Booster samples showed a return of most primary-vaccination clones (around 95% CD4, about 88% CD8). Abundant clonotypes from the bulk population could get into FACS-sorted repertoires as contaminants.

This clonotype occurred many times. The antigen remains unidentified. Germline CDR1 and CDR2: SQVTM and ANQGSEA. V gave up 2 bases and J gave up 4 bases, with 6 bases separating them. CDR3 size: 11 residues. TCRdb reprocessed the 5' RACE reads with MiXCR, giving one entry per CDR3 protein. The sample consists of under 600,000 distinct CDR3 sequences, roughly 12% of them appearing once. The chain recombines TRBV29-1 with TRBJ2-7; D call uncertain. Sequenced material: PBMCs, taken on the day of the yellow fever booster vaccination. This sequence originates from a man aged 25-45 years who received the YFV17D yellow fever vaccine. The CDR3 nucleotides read TGCAGCGTTGAAAGAGGTTACGAGCAGTACTTC. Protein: CSVERGYEQYF.